The 15 T cell receptor beta chains given below trace back to one sample, sequenced in a study of T cell changes during pregnancy in multiple sclerosis. The repertoire was sequenced with immunoSEQ multiplex PCR; TCRdb's copy has only in-frame clones and lacks some. Of 25,000 to 35,000 clones in the sample, roughly 87% were seen once. The input for sequencing was CD8+ T cells from peripheral blood mononuclear cells, taken before pregnancy. The receptors come from a female donor with multiple sclerosis, enrolled in a pregnancy study.

This clone was detected a few times. This chain uses TRBV27 with TRBJ1-5, with TRBD1 as a possible D gene (5 bases). CDR1 MNHEY and CDR2 SMNVEV come from the germline V gene (reference sequence). V was clipped by 3 bases and J by 5 bases, with 8 bases between them. The CDR3 loop spans 13 amino acids. In nucleotides, the CDR3 is TGTGCCAGCAGTTTTGGGGCCGATCAGCCCCAGCATTTT. This gives the protein CASSFGADQPQHF.

V usage is TRBV7-3 and J usage is TRBJ2-1; tentative D call: TRBD1 (7 bases). Looked up from germline, CDR1 is SGHTA and CDR2 is FQGTGA. V lost 3 bases and J 5 bases, leaving 14 bases between the germline ends. The CDR3 consists of 15 residues. CDR3 DNA sequence: TGTGCCAGCAGCTTCCTCAGGGGGGTAGACAATGAGCAGTTCTTC. This encodes CASSFLRGVDNEQFF. Full variable domain (outside the CDR3, taken from reference TRBV7-3 and TRBJ2-1): GAGVSQTPSNKVTEKGKYVELRCDPISGHTALYWYRQSLGQGPEFLIYFQGTGAADDSGLPNDRFFAVRPEGSVSTLKIQRTERGDSAVYLCASSFLRGVDNEQFFGPGTRLTVL.

J is TRBJ2-6 and V is TRBV27; D gene unclear. There are 13 residues in the CDR3. Germline CDR1 and CDR2: MNHEY and SMNVEV (reference sequence). Between the trimmed V and J ends, which lost 4 bases and 5 bases, there was a span of 6 bases. CDR3: CASSSQWANVLTF. Written as DNA, the CDR3 is TGTGCCAGCAGTTCCCAATGGGCCAACGTCCTGACTTTC.

The V gene is TRBV7-3, the J gene TRBJ1-6; 8 bases line up with TRBD1. V lost 4 bases, J lost 7 bases, and 6 bases stayed unmatched. The CDR3 is 15 amino acids. From germline, CDR1 is SGHTA and CDR2 FQGTGA. The CDR3 loop is CASSSTTGANSPLHF. CDR3 DNA sequence: TGTGCCAGCAGCTCGACGACAGGGGCGAATTCACCCCTCCACTTT.

This clone was recorded only once. The chain is built from TRBV25-1 and TRBJ2-1, with D possibly being TRBD2 (6 bases). This CDR3 has 11 amino acids. CDR1 MGHDK and CDR2 SYGVNS come from the germline V gene. V was trimmed by 2 bases and J by 10 bases, leaving 6 bases between them. The CDR3 sequence: CASSERGEQFF. The CDR3 region has the DNA TGTGCCAGCAGTGAACGGGGGGAGCAGTTCTTC.

The rearrangement links TRBV7-8 to TRBJ2-7; TRBD2 is a possible D gene (6 bases). CDR3 length equals 14 residues. Trimming took 4 bases from V and 2 from J, leaving 12 bases between them. Germline V gene sequence: CDR1 SGHVS, CDR2 FQNEAQ. Here the CDR3 reads CASSSRDWTYEQYF. The CDR3 DNA follows: TGTGCCAGCAGCTCCCGGGACTGGACCTACGAGCAGTACTTC.

For the CDR3, the DNA is TGCAGCTCCGGGACAGGGGAGGACGGGGAGCTGTTTTTT. It encodes CSSGTGEDGELFF. The rearrangement joins TRBV29-1 to TRBJ2-2, with 10 bases that match TRBD1. The CDR3 is 13 residues long. The germline V gene encodes CDR1 SQVTM and CDR2 ANQGSEA. Trimming removed 8 bases from V and 7 bases from J; junction bases left unmatched: 7.

The chain has TRBV5-1 and TRBJ2-1; 8 bases fit TRBD2. The CDR3 consists of 15 residues. V was clipped by 0 bases and J by 6 bases; unmatched bases: 5. From germline, CDR1 is SGHRS and CDR2 YFSETQ. CDR3 nucleotides: TGCGCCAGCAGCTTGGAAGCCCTAGCGGGCAATGAGCAGTTCTTC. Translated: CASSLEALAGNEQFF.

The chain is built from TRBV7-9 and TRBJ2-7; D might be TRBD1 (6 bases). The CDR3 contains 15 residues. Germline-derived CDR1 and CDR2 are SEHNR and FQNEAQ (reference sequence). Deletions cut 5 bases from V and 2 bases from J, with 16 bases between. CDR3 sequence (DNA): TGTGCCAGCAGCCACGTCCGGGACATCACCTACGAGCAGTACTTC. Translating gives CASSHVRDITYEQYF.

The rearrangement uses TRBV7-9 and TRBJ1-2; 8 nucleotides align to TRBD1. V shed 5 bases, J shed 6 bases, and the junction held 11 bases outside the gene matches. Per germline, CDR1 SEHNR and CDR2 FQNEAQ (reference sequence). This CDR3 has 15 residues. In nucleotides, the CDR3 is TGTGCCAGCAGCAACCTACCGGGACAGGTGGATGGCTACACCTTC. Protein sequence: CASSNLPGQVDGYTF. Supplemented by reference TRBV7-9 and TRBJ1-2, the full variable domain reads DTGVSQNPRHKITKRGQNVTFRCDPISEHNRLYWYRQTLGQGPEFLTYFQNEAQLEKSRLLSDRFSAERPKGSFSTLEIQRTEQGDSAMYLCASSNLPGQVDGYTFGSGTRLTVV.

The genes are TRBV19 and TRBJ1-6; D unresolved. This CDR3 has 13 amino acids. Germline CDR1 LNHDA, CDR2 SQIVND (reference sequence). The V end was cut by 7 bases, the J end by 5 bases, with 9 bases between. DNA of the CDR3: TGTGCCAGTAAGAATGAGGATAATTCACCCCTCCACTTT. It specifies CASKNEDNSPLHF.

The chain couples TRBV6-6 to TRBJ2-5; TRBD1 aligns across 7 bases. V dropped 10 bases and J dropped 4; count of bases not matched to a gene: 9. Germline V gives CDR1 MNHNY, CDR2 SVGAGI (reference sequence). CDR3 length: 13 residues. The CDR3 DNA reads TGTGCCACCCATGAGGCAGGGGGAGAGACCCAGTACTTC. It translates to CATHEAGGETQYF.

In this sample, this clone turned up once. The gene calls are TRBV28 and TRBJ2-7; 8 bases agree with TRBD2. The CDR3 has 14 residues. The J segment lost 4 bases and the V segment lost 5 bases, leaving 7 bases of the junction unmatched. Germline lookup yields CDR1 MDHEN and CDR2 SYDVKM. The CDR3 region is CASSLLAGNYEQYF. In DNA, the CDR3 is TGTGCCAGCAGTCTTTTAGCGGGAAATTACGAGCAGTACTTC.

This clone showed up just a few times. The chain is built from TRBV19 and TRBJ2-1, with a tentative D call TRBD2 (5 bases). The CDR3 runs 16 residues. Germline CDR1 is LNHDA and CDR2 is SQIVND (reference sequence). V lost 5 bases and J lost 0, with 14 bases in between. CDR3 bases: TGTGCCAGTAGTTTGGTTCGAGGGAGCTCCTACAATGAGCAGTTCTTC. It is translated as CASSLVRGSSYNEQFF. The full variable domain, in which reference TRBV19 and TRBJ2-1 provide the parts outside the CDR3, is DGGITQSPKYLFRKEGQNVTLSCEQNLNHDAMYWYRQDPGQGLRLIYYSQIVNDFQKGDIAEGYSVSREKKESFPLTVTSAQKNPTAFYLCASSLVRGSSYNEQFFGPGTRLTVL.

This chain uses TRBV10-2 with TRBJ2-1; D is possibly TRBD2 (5 bases). The length of the CDR3 is 14 residues. From germline, CDR1 is WSHSY and CDR2 SAAADI. The germline V and J ends were trimmed by 0 bases and 6 bases, with 9 bases remaining between them. The CDR3, as DNA: TGCGCCAGCAGTGAGTCGGCTAGCAGCAATGAGCAGTTCTTC. Translation gives CASSESASSNEQFF.